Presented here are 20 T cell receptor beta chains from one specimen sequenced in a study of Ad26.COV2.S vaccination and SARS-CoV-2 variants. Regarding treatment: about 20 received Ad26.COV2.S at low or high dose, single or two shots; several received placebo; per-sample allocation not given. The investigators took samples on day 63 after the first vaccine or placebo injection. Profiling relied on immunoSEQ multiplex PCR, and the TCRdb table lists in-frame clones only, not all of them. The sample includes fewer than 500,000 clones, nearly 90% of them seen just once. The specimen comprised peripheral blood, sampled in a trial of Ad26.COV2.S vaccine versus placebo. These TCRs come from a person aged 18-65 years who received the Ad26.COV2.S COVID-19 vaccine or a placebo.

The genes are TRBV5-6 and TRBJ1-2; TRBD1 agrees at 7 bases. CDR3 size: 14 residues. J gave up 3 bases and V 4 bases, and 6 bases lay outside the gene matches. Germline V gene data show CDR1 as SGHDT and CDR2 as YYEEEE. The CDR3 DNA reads TGTGCCAGCAGCCGACAGGGTTGGGACTATGGCTACACCTTC. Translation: CASSRQGWDYGYTF. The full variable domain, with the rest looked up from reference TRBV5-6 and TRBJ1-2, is DAGVTQSPTHLIKTRGQQVTLRCSPKSGHDTVSWYQQALGQGPQFIFQYYEEEERQRGNFPDRFSGHQFPNYSSELNVNALLLGDSALYLCASSRQGWDYGYTFGSGTRLTVV.

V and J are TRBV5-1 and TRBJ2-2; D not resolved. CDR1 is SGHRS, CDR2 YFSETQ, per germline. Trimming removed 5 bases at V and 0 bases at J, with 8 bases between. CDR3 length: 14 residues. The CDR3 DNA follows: TGCGCCAGCAGAGGCCGGGCGAACACCGGGGAGCTGTTTTTT. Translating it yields CASRGRANTGELFF. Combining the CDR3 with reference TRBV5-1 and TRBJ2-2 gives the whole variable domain KAGVTQTPRYLIKTRGQQVTLSCSPISGHRSVSWYQQTPGQGLQFLFEYFSETQRNKGNFPGRFSGRQFSNSRSEMNVSTLELGDSALYLCASRGRANTGELFFGEGSRLTVL.

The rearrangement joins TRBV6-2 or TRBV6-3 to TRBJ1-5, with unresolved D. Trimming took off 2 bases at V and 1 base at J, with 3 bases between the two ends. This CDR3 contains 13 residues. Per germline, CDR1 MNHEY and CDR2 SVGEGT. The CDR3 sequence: CASSYLSNQPQHF. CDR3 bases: TGTGCCAGCAGTTACCTGAGCAATCAGCCCCAGCATTTT.

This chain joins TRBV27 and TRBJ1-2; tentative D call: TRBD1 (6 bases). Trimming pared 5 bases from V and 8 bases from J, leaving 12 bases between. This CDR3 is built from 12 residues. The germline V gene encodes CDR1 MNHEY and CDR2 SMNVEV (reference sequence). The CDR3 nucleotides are TGTGCCAGCAGTCCCCAACAGGGAGGCTACACCTTC. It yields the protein CASSPQQGGYTF.

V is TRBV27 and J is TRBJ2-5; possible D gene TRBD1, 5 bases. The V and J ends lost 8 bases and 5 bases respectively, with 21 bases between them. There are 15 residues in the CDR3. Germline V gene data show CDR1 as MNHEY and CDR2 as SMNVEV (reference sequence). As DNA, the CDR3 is TGTGCCAGCTCGAACACCATGGGTTCAGGGGAGACCCAGTACTTC. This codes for CASSNTMGSGETQYF.

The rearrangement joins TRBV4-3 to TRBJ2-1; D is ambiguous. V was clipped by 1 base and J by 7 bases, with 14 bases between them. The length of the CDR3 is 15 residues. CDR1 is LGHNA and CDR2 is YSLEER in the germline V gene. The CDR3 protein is CASSQGLLLLNEQFF. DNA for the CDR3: TGCGCCAGCAGCCAAGGATTGCTCCTTCTAAATGAGCAGTTCTTC.

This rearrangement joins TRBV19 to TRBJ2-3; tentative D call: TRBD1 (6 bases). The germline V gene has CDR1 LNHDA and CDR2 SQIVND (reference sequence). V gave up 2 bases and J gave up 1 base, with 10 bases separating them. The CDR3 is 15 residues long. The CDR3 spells CASSIQGIGTDTQYF. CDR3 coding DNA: TGTGCCAGTAGTATACAGGGGATCGGCACAGATACGCAGTATTTT.

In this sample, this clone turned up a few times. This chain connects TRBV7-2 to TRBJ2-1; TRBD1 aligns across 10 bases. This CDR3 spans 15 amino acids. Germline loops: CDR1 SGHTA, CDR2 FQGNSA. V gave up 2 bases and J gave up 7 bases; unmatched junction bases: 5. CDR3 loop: CASSLLTGGKNEQFF. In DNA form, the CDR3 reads TGTGCCAGCAGCTTATTGACAGGGGGCAAGAATGAGCAGTTCTTC.

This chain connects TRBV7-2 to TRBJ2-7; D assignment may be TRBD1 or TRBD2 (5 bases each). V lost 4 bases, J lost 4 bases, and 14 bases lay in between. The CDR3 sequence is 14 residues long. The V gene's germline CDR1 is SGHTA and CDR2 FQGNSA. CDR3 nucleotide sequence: TGTGCCAGCAGCTGGGACGCCGGATCATACGAGCAGTACGTC. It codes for CASSWDAGSYEQYV.

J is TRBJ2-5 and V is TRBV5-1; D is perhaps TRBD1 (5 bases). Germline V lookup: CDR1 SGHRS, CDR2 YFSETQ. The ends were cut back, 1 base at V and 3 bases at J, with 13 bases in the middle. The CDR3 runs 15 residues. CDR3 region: CASSLLPRVEETQYF. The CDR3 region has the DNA TGCGCCAGCAGCTTGCTACCCAGGGTGGAAGAGACCCAGTACTTC.

The CDR3 loop is CASSLVGGVTDTQYF. The CDR3 DNA reads TGTGCCAGCAGCTTAGTTGGGGGGGTGACAGATACGCAGTATTTT. The chain joins TRBV7-6 to TRBJ2-3; 7 nucleotides match TRBD2. Germline V gene sequence: CDR1 SGHVS, CDR2 FNYEAQ. The CDR3 is 15 residues long. V trimming: 1 base; J trimming: 3 bases; junction bases outside the gene matches: 4.

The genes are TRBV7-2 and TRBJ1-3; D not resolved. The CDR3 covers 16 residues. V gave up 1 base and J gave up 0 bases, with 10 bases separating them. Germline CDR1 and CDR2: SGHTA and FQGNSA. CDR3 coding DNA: TGTGCCAGCAGCTTAGTAGTGGAGCCCTCTGGAAACACCATATATTTT. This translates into CASSLVVEPSGNTIYF.

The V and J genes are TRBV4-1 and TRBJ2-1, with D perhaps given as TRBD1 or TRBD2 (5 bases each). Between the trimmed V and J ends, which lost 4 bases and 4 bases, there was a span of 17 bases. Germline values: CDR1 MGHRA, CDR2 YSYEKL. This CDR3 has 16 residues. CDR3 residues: CASSPGAPRAYNEQFF. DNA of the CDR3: TGCGCCAGCAGCCCCGGGGCCCCTAGGGCTTACAATGAGCAGTTCTTC.

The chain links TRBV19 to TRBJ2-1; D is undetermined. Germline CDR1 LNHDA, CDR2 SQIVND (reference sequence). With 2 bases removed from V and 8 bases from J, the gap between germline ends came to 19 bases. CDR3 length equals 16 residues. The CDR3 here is CASSIRPVPSLHEQFF. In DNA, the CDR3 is TGTGCCAGTAGTATAAGACCGGTCCCTTCTCTCCATGAGCAGTTCTTC.

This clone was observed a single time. CDR3 protein: CASSAQGQNQPQHF. The CDR3 DNA is TGTGCCAGCAGCGCGCAGGGGCAAAATCAGCCCCAGCATTTT. The chain uses TRBV9 and TRBJ1-5; D perhaps matches TRBD1 (6 bases). The V gene lost 3 bases and the J gene lost 4 bases, with 11 bases spanning the gap. The CDR3 is 14 amino acids. The V gene's germline CDR1 is SGDLS and CDR2 YYNGEE.

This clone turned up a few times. The CDR3 bases are TGTGCCAGCAGCTTAGGGGGACAGGGCAATTCACCCCTCCACTTT. Translation gives CASSLGGQGNSPLHF. The chain couples TRBV7-3 to TRBJ1-6, with 9 bases matching TRBD1. V trimming: 2 bases; J trimming: 7 bases; junction bases outside the gene matches: 3. CDR1 and CDR2 (germline): SGHTA, FQGTGA. The CDR3 is 15 residues long.

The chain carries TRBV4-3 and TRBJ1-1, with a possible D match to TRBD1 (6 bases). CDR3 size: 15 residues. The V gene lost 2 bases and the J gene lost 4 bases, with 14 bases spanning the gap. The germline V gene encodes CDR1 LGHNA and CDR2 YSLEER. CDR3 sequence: CASSQQQGRSTEAFF. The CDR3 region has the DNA TGCGCCAGCAGCCAACAACAGGGCCGGAGCACTGAAGCTTTCTTT.

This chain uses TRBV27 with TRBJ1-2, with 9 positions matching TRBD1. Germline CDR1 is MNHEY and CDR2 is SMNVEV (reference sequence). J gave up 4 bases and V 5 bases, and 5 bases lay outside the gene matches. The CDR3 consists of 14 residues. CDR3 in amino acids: CASSPRTGVYGYTF. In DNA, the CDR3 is TGTGCCAGCAGTCCCCGGACAGGGGTCTATGGCTACACCTTC.

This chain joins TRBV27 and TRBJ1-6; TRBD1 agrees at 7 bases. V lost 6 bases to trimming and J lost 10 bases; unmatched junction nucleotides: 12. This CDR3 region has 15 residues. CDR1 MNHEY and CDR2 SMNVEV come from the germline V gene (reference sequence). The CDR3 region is CASRIDRATDSPLHF. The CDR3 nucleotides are TGTGCCAGCAGGATTGACAGGGCAACGGACTCACCCCTCCACTTT.

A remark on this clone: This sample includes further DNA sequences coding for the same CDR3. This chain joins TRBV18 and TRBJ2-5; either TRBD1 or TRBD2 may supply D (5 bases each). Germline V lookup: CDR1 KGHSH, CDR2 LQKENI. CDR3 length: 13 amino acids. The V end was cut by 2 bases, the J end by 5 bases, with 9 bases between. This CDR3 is CASSPGGGETQYF. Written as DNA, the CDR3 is TGTGCCAGCTCACCAGGGGGTGGCGAGACCCAGTACTTC.